This TCR beta chain was observed in a study of beta chain features in type 1 diabetes. General observations from the study: There was a moderate but significant shortening of TCRB CDR3s in all four CD4+ subsets of Type 1 diabetes patients. Patients with type 1 diabetes showed fewer VDJ junction insertions and more deletions. Overrepresentation of cells with high TCR expression could result from cDNA sequencing.

This clone appeared a few times. Its specificity is unknown. Isolation of CD4+ naive, central memory, regulatory and stem cell-like memory cells was achieved by sorting via CD45RO/CCR7/CD25/CD127/CD95/CD27. The CDR3 has 19 amino acids. Trimming stripped 7 bases from V and 10 bases from J, with 32 bases between. From germline, CDR1 is ENHRY and CDR2 SYGVKD. The isolated RNA, all of it, was reverse transcribed, so expressed TCRB transcripts were what got sequenced. Approximately 3.6 million reads was the average for naive, central memory and regulatory T cell samples. Method: immunoSEQ multiplex PCR; TCRdb's copy keeps in-frame clones and lacks some. The data hold under 55,000 clones, with around 40% observed a single time.

The rearrangement joins TRBV10-3 to TRBJ1-6; D perhaps matches TRBD1 (5 bases). This TCR came from a man aged 25-45 years with type 1 diabetes. The source material was Tregs from blood. CDR3 coding DNA: TGTGCCATCAACTCGGGGGACGGAACAATCCCCGGTAGTGGATCACCCCTCCACTTT. Residues: CAINSGDGTIPGSGSPLHF.